This TCR beta chain was captured in a study of shared clonotypes between healthy human individuals. Sequenced by immunoSEQ multiplex PCR; TCRdb stores in-frame clones only, minus some. The sample holds millions of clones; about 92% are singletons and the top ten take about 1.5%. Terminally differentiated effector memory CD45RA+ cells were excluded from the naive CD8 cells, which were CD45RO-negative and positively selected for CCR7. The V end was cut by 5 bases, the J end by 8 bases, with 21 bases between. CDR3 size: 15 residues. The germline V gene encodes CDR1 MNHEY and CDR2 SMNVEV (reference sequence).

The chain combines TRBV27 with TRBJ1-2; D is unclear. The sequenced sample was naive CD8+ T cells from PBMCs. The sequence was collected from a man between 18 and 35 years old in good health. Some clones in this sample may be carry-over from other donors' samples. The CDR3 DNA is TGTGCCAGCAGTCCCTTAACCGGGAAATTAAGGGGCTACACCTTC. Its translation is CASSPLTGKLRGYTF.